This is a list of T cell receptor beta chains from one sample in a study of blood T cell repertoires in COVID-19. The repertoire was sequenced with immunoSEQ multiplex PCR; TCRdb's copy has only in-frame clones and lacks some. The table lists under 200,000 clones, 85% to 90% of them singletons, with 5% to 8.5% in the top ten. Sequenced: PBMCs or T cells enriched from blood (not recorded which). These receptors were collected from a woman aged 45 to 65 who had recovered from COVID-19. Both conserved end residues are part of each CDR3. D genes are given only for firm matches. Clone sizes are given selectively: once, few, many, or a class where the clone is expanded.

>TRBJ2-2|TRBD1|TRBV6-2/TRBV6-3|.
CASSYSDRDTGELFF
TGTGCCAGCAGTTACTCGGACAGGGACACCGGGGAGCTGTTTTTT
>TRBJ1-5|TRBD1|TRBV18|.
CASSRTGTGSNQPQHF
TGTGCCAGCTCACGAACCGGGACAGGGAGCAATCAGCCCCAGCATTTT
>TRBJ2-3|TRBD2|TRBV7-8|.
CASSPTSGGTADTQYF
TGTGCCAGCAGCCCGACTAGCGGGGGGACCGCAGATACGCAGTATTTT
>TRBJ1-1|.|TRBV4-3|.
CASSQGDRRNTEAFF
TGCGCCAGCAGCCAAGGTGACAGGAGGAACACTGAAGCTTTCTTT
>TRBJ1-2|.|TRBV12-3/TRBV12-4|.
CASSSYYGYTF
TGTGCCAGCAGTAGCTACTATGGCTACACCTTC
>TRBJ2-3|TRBD1|TRBV25-1|.
CASSDARGTGVSDTQYF
TGTGCCAGCAGTGACGCACGGGGGACAGGGGTTTCAGATACGCAGTATTTT
>TRBJ1-6|.|TRBV21-1|.
CASSKECDRIGSPLHF
TGTGCCAGCAGCAAAGAATGCGACAGGATCGGTTCACCCCTCCACTTT
>TRBJ1-5|TRBD1|TRBV6-5|once
CASKRDRDGNQPQHF
TGTGCCAGCAAGAGAGACAGGGATGGCAATCAGCCCCAGCATTTT
>TRBJ2-7|TRBD1|TRBV11-3|once
CASSRDSYEQYF
TGTGCCAGCAGTCGGGACAGCTACGAGCAGTACTTC
>TRBJ2-1|.|TRBV7-9|.
CASSLPTNPGNEQFF
TGTGCCAGCAGCTTACCCACCAACCCCGGGAATGAGCAGTTCTTC
>TRBJ2-5|.|TRBV5-4|.
CASSLAEVGQETQYF
TGTGCCAGCAGCTTGGCCGAGGTTGGGCAAGAGACCCAGTACTTC
>TRBJ2-1|TRBD2|TRBV15|.
CATSRGGLAELQFF
TGTGCCACCAGCAGGGGGGGACTAGCGGAGCTACAGTTCTTC
>TRBJ2-3|TRBD2|TRBV2|.
CASPTSGGSTDTQYF
TGTGCCAGCCCGACTAGCGGGGGTAGCACAGATACGCAGTATTTT
>TRBJ2-7|.|TRBV14|.
CASSHPGQSSYEQYF
TGTGCCAGCAGCCACCCTGGACAGTCCTCCTACGAGCAGTACTTC
>TRBJ1-4|TRBD1|TRBV18|.
CASSPPLVTGGEKLFF
TGTGCCAGCTCACCACCCCTTGTGACAGGGGGCGAAAAACTGTTTTTT
>TRBJ2-1|TRBD2|TRBV11-2|.
CASSFRLAGGSSYNEQFF
TGTGCCAGCAGCTTTCGGCTAGCGGGGGGGAGCTCCTACAATGAGCAGTTCTTC
>TRBJ1-2|TRBD1|TRBV5-1|.
CASSLGEGAGGYTF
TGCGCCAGCAGCTTGGGAGAGGGGGCAGGCGGCTACACCTTC
>TRBJ2-2|.|TRBV4-3|.
CASRPNFQGLTGELFF
TGCGCCAGCAGACCCAACTTTCAGGGGCTTACCGGGGAGCTGTTTTTT
>TRBJ2-1|TRBD2|TRBV5-1|.
CASSLGQLAGLGNEQFF
TGCGCCAGCAGCTTGGGCCAACTAGCGGGGTTGGGCAATGAGCAGTTCTTC
>TRBJ1-1|.|TRBV7-8|.
CASSFAGNTEAFF
TGTGCCAGCAGCTTCGCCGGGAACACTGAAGCTTTCTTT
>TRBJ2-1|TRBD2|TRBV11-2|.
CASSLETSGEQFF
TGTGCCAGCAGCTTGGAGACTAGCGGTGAGCAGTTCTTC
>TRBJ2-5|TRBD1|TRBV6-5|once
CASNPGTGIQETQYF
TGTGCCAGCAACCCAGGGACAGGGATCCAAGAGACCCAGTACTTC
>TRBJ2-7|TRBD2|TRBV18|.
CASSPQPGLPGEQYF
TGTGCCAGCTCACCCCAACCGGGACTACCTGGCGAGCAGTACTTC
>TRBJ2-1|TRBD2|TRBV27|few
CASCGLAGGLYNEQFF
TGTGCCAGTTGCGGGCTAGCGGGGGGACTATACAATGAGCAGTTCTTC
>TRBJ2-3|.|TRBV18|once
CASSLQISSSTDTQYF
TGTGCCAGCTCACTACAAATATCTTCTAGCACAGATACGCAGTATTTT
>TRBJ1-6|.|TRBV11-2|.
CASSPGRTYNSPLHF
TGTGCCAGCAGCCCCGGACGGACATATAATTCACCCCTCCACTTT
>TRBJ2-1|.|TRBV7-3|.
CASSLIGGTDNNEQFF
TGTGCCAGCAGCTTAATCGGCGGGACAGACAACAATGAGCAGTTCTTC
>TRBJ2-7|TRBD1|TRBV27|.
CASSRQGSEQYF
TGTGCCAGCAGTCGACAGGGCTCCGAGCAGTACTTC
>TRBJ2-3|TRBD2|TRBV9|.
CASSVEAGGVQDTQYF
TGTGCCAGCAGCGTAGAAGCGGGGGGAGTCCAAGATACGCAGTATTTT
>TRBJ1-5|.|TRBV5-4|.
CASSLGQNQPQHF
TGTGCCAGCAGCTTGGGGCAGAATCAGCCCCAGCATTTT
>TRBJ1-6|.|TRBV4-1|.
CASSRLGQGSPLHF
TGCGCCAGCAGCCGCCTGGGGCAGGGGTCACCCCTCCACTTT
>TRBJ2-4|TRBD2|TRBV7-2|.
CASSLGLASSRRYF
TGTGCCAGCAGCTTAGGACTAGCCTCCTCGCGTCGGTACTTC
>TRBJ2-1|.|TRBV2|few
CASSGQYSYNEQFF
TGTGCCAGCAGCGGACAGTATTCCTACAATGAGCAGTTCTTC
>TRBJ2-5|TRBD2|TRBV7-2|.
CASSGNLIAGGQETQYF
TGTGCCAGCAGCGGGAATCTTATAGCGGGGGGACAAGAGACCCAGTACTTC
>TRBJ2-5|.|TRBV24-1|.
CATSPTSGVETQYF
TGTGCCACCAGTCCGACTAGTGGAGTGGAGACCCAGTACTTC
>TRBJ2-1|.|TRBV4-3|.
CASSREPTGSSSYNEQFF
TGCGCCAGCAGCCGAGAACCGACTGGATCTAGCTCCTACAATGAGCAGTTCTTC
>TRBJ2-1|TRBD1|TRBV12-5|.
CASGKGQIYNEQFF
TGTGCTAGTGGTAAGGGACAGATCTACAATGAGCAGTTCTTC
>TRBJ1-1|.|TRBV11-3|.
CASSERRADAFF
TGTGCCAGCAGCGAACGGCGGGCTGATGCTTTCTTT
>TRBJ2-1|.|TRBV6-2/TRBV6-3|.
CASSRTVYNEQFF
TGTGCCAGCAGCCGGACAGTTTACAATGAGCAGTTCTTC
>TRBJ1-6|.|TRBV7-6|few
CASSLYESRNSPLHF
TGTGCCAGCAGCTTATACGAAAGCAGGAATTCACCCCTCCACTTT
>TRBJ1-5|.|TRBV19|.
CASMGGAGNQPQHF
TGTGCCAGTATGGGAGGGGCCGGCAATCAGCCCCAGCATTTT
>TRBJ1-5|.|TRBV7-2|.
CASSLGQISNQPQHF
TGTGCCAGCAGCTTAGGCCAGATTAGCAATCAGCCCCAGCATTTT
>TRBJ1-1|.|TRBV14|few
CASSSNLRSAFF
TGTGCCAGCAGCTCGAACCTGAGGTCAGCTTTCTTT
>TRBJ2-3|TRBD2|TRBV24-1|.
CATSDPGLGFPDTQYF
TGTGCCACCAGTGATCCAGGACTAGGTTTCCCAGATACGCAGTATTTT
>TRBJ1-3|TRBD1|TRBV5-6|.
CASSRQGANTIYF
TGTGCCAGCAGCCGCCAGGGGGCGAACACCATATATTTT
>TRBJ2-3|.|TRBV11-2|.
CASSLPLPGLITDTQYF
TGTGCCAGCAGCTTACCCCTACCGGGACTCATCACAGATACGCAGTATTTT